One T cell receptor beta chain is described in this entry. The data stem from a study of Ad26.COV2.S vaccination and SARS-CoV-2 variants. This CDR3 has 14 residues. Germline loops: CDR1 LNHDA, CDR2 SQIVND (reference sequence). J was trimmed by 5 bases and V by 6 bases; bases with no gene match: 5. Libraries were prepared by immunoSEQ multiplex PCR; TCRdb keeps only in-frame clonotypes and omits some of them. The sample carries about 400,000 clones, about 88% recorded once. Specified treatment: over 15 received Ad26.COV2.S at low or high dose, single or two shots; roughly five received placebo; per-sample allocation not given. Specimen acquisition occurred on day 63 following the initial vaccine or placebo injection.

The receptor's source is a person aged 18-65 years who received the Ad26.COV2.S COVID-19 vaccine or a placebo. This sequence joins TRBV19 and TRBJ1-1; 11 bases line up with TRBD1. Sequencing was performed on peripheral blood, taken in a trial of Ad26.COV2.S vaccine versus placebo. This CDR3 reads CASSRRDRGTEAFF. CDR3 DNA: TGTGCCAGTAGCCGAAGGGACAGGGGGACTGAAGCTTTCTTT.